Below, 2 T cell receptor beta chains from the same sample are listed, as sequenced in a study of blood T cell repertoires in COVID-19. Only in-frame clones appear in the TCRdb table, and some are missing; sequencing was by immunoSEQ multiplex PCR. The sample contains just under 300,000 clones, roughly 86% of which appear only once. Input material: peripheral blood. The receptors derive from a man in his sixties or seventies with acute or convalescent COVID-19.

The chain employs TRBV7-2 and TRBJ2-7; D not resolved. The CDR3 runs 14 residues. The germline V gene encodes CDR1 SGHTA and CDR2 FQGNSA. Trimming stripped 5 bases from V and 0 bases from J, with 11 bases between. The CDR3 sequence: CASSETYNSYEQYF. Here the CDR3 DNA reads TGTGCCAGCAGCGAGACATACAACTCCTACGAGCAGTACTTC. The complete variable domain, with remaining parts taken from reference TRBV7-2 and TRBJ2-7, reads GAGVSQSPSNKVTEKGKDVELRCDPISGHTALYWYRQSLGQGLEFLIYFQGNSAPDKSGLPSDRFSAERTGGSVSTLTIQRTQQEDSAVYLCASSETYNSYEQYFGPGTRLTVT.

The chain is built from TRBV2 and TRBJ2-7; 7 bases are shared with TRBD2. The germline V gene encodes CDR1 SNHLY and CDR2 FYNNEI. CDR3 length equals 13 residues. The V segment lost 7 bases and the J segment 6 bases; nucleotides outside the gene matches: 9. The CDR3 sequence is CASTFQAGFEQYF. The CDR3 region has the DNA TGTGCCAGCACTTTTCAAGCGGGATTCGAGCAGTACTTC.